The 13 T cell receptor beta chains in this list originate from one sample, sequenced in a study of identical twins. Each CDR3 protein is one row after TCRdb ran MiXCR on the 5' RACE reads. The table lists roughly 260,000 distinct CDR3 sequences, roughly 7.5% of them singletons. The data also belong to a second study, concerning yellow fever vaccine responses in identical twins.

Sequencing was carried out using CD8+ T cells sorted from blood. Source of these receptors: a woman between 18 and 29 years old in good health.

This clonotype was seen a few times. The CDR3 DNA follows: TGCAGTGCTAGGGAGAGCTATGGCTACACCTTC. It translates to CSARESYGYTF. This rearrangement joins TRBV20-1 to TRBJ1-2, with D unclear. This CDR3 region has 11 residues. Germline CDR1 DFQATT, CDR2 SNEGSKA (reference sequence). V lost 3 bases to trimming and J lost 4 bases, with 6 bases between them.

This clonotype has a count of ten or more. The rearrangement links TRBV3-1 to TRBJ2-1; 7 nucleotides align to TRBD2. This CDR3 contains 15 residues. CDR1 is LGHDT, CDR2 YNNKEL, per germline (reference sequence). Trimming took 1 base from V and 6 from J; bases not matched to a gene: 6. DNA for the CDR3: TGTGCCAGCAGCCAAGGCGCGGGAGCAGGCAATGAGCAGTTCTTC. Protein product: CASSQGAGAGNEQFF.

The CDR3 sequence is CSARDGGLGEETQYF. DNA of the CDR3: TGCAGTGCTAGAGACGGGGGGTTGGGGGAGGAGACCCAGTACTTC. The chain employs TRBV20-1 and TRBJ2-5, with 7 bases fitting TRBD2. The CDR3 sequence is 15 residues long. V dropped 0 bases and J dropped 5; count of bases not matched to a gene: 9. Germline assignment: CDR1 DFQATT and CDR2 SNEGSKA (reference sequence).

The rearrangement links TRBV7-9 to TRBJ2-7, with TRBD2 matching 11 bases. The junction had 8 bases not matched to a gene; V was cut back by 3 bases and J by 4 bases. CDR1 is SEHNR, CDR2 FQNEAQ, per germline (reference sequence). The CDR3 runs 16 residues. The CDR3 sequence: CASSFEGGLAVYEQYF. In nucleotides, the CDR3 is TGTGCCAGCAGCTTCGAGGGGGGACTAGCGGTTTACGAGCAGTACTTC.

The chain combines TRBV4-1 with TRBJ2-3, with 13 bases that match TRBD2. The CDR3 is made up of 18 amino acids. V shed 1 base, J shed 0 bases, and the junction held 4 bases outside the gene matches. CDR1 is MGHRA, CDR2 YSYEKL, per germline. CDR3 in amino acids: CASSQGLAGGKSTDTQYF. CDR3 in DNA: TGCGCCAGCAGCCAAGGACTAGCGGGGGGAAAAAGCACAGATACGCAGTATTTT.

The table lists this clonotype with a few counts. The chain is built from TRBV28 and TRBJ1-1, with D possibly TRBD1 on 5 matching bases. CDR1 MDHEN and CDR2 SYDVKM come from the germline V gene. The V gene lost 4 bases and the J gene lost 7 bases, with 13 bases spanning the gap. This CDR3 is built from 13 residues. CDR3: CASSYSGRSEAFF. CDR3 DNA: TGTGCCAGCAGTTATTCGGGACGGAGTGAAGCTTTCTTT.

The chain carries TRBV19 and TRBJ2-1, with a tentative D call TRBD1 (5 bases). Trimming pared 3 bases from V and 0 bases from J, leaving 9 bases between. This CDR3 has 15 amino acids. Per germline, CDR1 LNHDA and CDR2 SQIVND (reference sequence). For the CDR3, the DNA is TGTGCCAGTAGTATTGGGGCTAGCTCCTACAATGAGCAGTTCTTC. It codes for CASSIGASSYNEQFF. Looking up the rest from reference TRBV19 and TRBJ2-1 gives the full variable domain: DGGITQSPKYLFRKEGQNVTLSCEQNLNHDAMYWYRQDPGQGLRLIYYSQIVNDFQKGDIAEGYSVSREKKESFPLTVTSAQKNPTAFYLCASSIGASSYNEQFFGPGTRLTVL.

In its sample, this clonotype was seen many times. The V call is TRBV24-1, the J call TRBJ2-1, with D possibly matching TRBD1 (6 bases). Trimming removed 7 bases from V and 7 bases from J, with 10 bases in between. This CDR3 has 12 amino acids. CDR1 and CDR2 from the germline V gene are KGHDR and SFDVKD. CDR3 sequence (DNA): TGTGCCACCAGAACCGACAGGAATGAGCAGTTCTTC. Translating gives CATRTDRNEQFF.

The chain couples TRBV1 to TRBJ2-2. TRBV1 is a pseudogene locus. The CDR3 runs 17 residues. CDR3: CTSSQDWVGKVTGELFF. Here the CDR3 DNA reads TGCACCAGCAGCCAAGATTGGGTGGGGAAGGTTACCGGGGAGCTGTTTTTT.

This clonotype was recorded many times. This chain uses TRBV5-5 with TRBJ2-1; D not certain. Germline CDR1 SGHKS, CDR2 YYEKEE (reference sequence). CDR3 length: 13 amino acids. V shed 1 base and J shed 9 bases, with 11 bases lying between them. Here the CDR3 reads CASSLTLWGEQFF. CDR3 coding DNA: TGTGCCAGCAGCTTGACTCTATGGGGTGAGCAGTTCTTC.

In this sample, this clonotype turned up many times. The J gene is TRBJ2-2, the V gene TRBV7-9; TRBD1 agrees at 8 bases. Per germline, CDR1 SEHNR and CDR2 FQNEAQ (reference sequence). This CDR3 is built from 15 residues. Trimming took 8 bases from V and 4 from J; bases not matched to a gene: 9. The CDR3 region is CASRATGDRTGELFF. Here the CDR3 DNA reads TGTGCCAGCCGTGCGACAGGGGATCGCACCGGGGAGCTGTTTTTT.

This clonotype was detected a few times. V and J are TRBV7-6 and TRBJ2-7; 9 bases fit TRBD1. Germline loops: CDR1 SGHVS, CDR2 FNYEAQ. This CDR3 spans 14 amino acids. The J segment lost 2 bases and the V segment lost 5 bases, leaving 4 bases of the junction unmatched. The CDR3, as DNA: TGTGCCAGCAGCGGAGGGACAGGGCCCTACGAGCAGTACGTC. It encodes CASSGGTGPYEQYV.

This clonotype turned up a few times. The chain has TRBV9 and TRBJ2-3, with TRBD1 matching over 9 bases. The germline V gene encodes CDR1 SGDLS and CDR2 YYNGEE. V lost 3 bases and J lost 3; bases outside the gene matches: 5. The CDR3 spans 15 residues. The CDR3 sequence: CASSARDRATDTQYF. DNA of the CDR3: TGTGCCAGCAGCGCACGGGACAGGGCGACAGATACGCAGTATTTT. Full variable domain (rest looked up from reference TRBV9 and TRBJ2-3): DSGVTQTPKHLITATGQRVTLRCSPRSGDLSVYWYQQSLDQGLQFLIQYYNGEERAKGNILERFSAQQFPDLHSELNLSSLELGDSALYFCASSARDRATDTQYFGPGTRLTVL.